The 9 T cell receptor beta chains presented below share a single source sample, sequenced in a study of beta chain features in type 1 diabetes. Study-level findings and limits: Patients with Type 1 diabetes showed moderately but significantly shorter TCRB CDR3s in all four CD4+ subsets.

No antigen has been identified for these receptors. All of the isolated RNA was reverse transcribed, so expressed TCRB transcripts were sequenced. The data were produced by immunoSEQ multiplex PCR, yet TCRdb's version contains in-frame clones alone and is incomplete. The table has about 700,000 clones, around an eighth seen once. Sequencing input: naive CD4+ T cells from blood. The receptor set was obtained from a man in his late teens or twenties with type 1 diabetes.

The chain has TRBV10-3 and TRBJ1-2; D might be TRBD1 (6 bases). This CDR3 is built from 15 residues. The germline gives CDR1 ENHRY, CDR2 SYGVKD. V shed 3 bases and J shed 2 bases, with 13 bases lying between them. CDR3 bases: TGTGCCATCAGTGAAAAGGGGGTAGAGAACTATGGCTACACCTTC. This codes for CAISEKGVENYGYTF.

V gene TRBV6-4 combines with J gene TRBJ1-5; D is undetermined. Trimming left V 3 bases short and J 6 bases short, with 6 bases between. The CDR3 has 12 amino acids. Germline V gene data show CDR1 as MRHNA and CDR2 as SNTAGT. CDR3 coding DNA: TGTGCCAGCAGTGAATCGGGTCAGCCCCAGCATTTT. It encodes CASSESGQPQHF.

With respect to this clone: Other nucleotide sequences in the sample specify the same CDR3. The chain is built from TRBV25-1 and TRBJ2-3, with 7 bases matching TRBD2. J gave up 3 bases and V 5 bases, and 2 bases lay outside the gene matches. CDR3 length equals 13 residues. The germline CDR1 and CDR2 sequences are MGHDK and SYGVNS. CDR3 coding DNA: TGTGCCAGCAGTTCCGGGGGGACAGATACGCAGTATTTT. This codes for CASSSGGTDTQYF.

DNA for the CDR3: TGTGCCTGGAGTGAAGCCCATGAGCAGTTCTTC. This sequence encodes CAWSEAHEQFF. The chain employs TRBV30 and TRBJ2-1; D uncertain. CDR3 length: 11 amino acids. The germline V gene encodes CDR1 GTSNPN and CDR2 SVGIG (reference sequence). Trimming shortened V by 1 base and J by 8 bases, and 6 bases separated the two germline ends.

This clone was counted between two and nine times. The J gene is TRBJ2-2, the V gene TRBV2; the D gene could be TRBD1 or TRBD2 (5 bases each). Trimming removed 7 bases at V and 6 bases at J, with 27 bases between. The CDR3 covers 18 residues. Germline V lookup: CDR1 SNHLY, CDR2 FYNNEI. CDR3 DNA: TGTGCCAGCACCCGGGGCATACCTGAAAAAAAAAGCTCCGGGGAGCTGTTTTTT. This codes for CASTRGIPEKKSSGELFF.

The chain carries TRBV20-1 and TRBJ2-7; D perhaps matches TRBD1 (6 bases). Germline lookup yields CDR1 DFQATT and CDR2 SNEGSKA (reference sequence). The CDR3 is made up of 11 amino acids. Trimming shortened V by 5 bases and J by 5 bases, and 10 bases separated the two germline ends. In nucleotides, the CDR3 is TGCAGTGCTCTCCAGGGGAACGAGCAGTACTTC. This gives the protein CSALQGNEQYF.

J is TRBJ2-2 and V is TRBV6-1; 9 positions agree with TRBD2. This CDR3 comprises 16 residues. The germline gives CDR1 MNHNS, CDR2 SASEGT. V lost 1 base and J lost 4; bases outside the gene matches: 4. CDR3 amino acids: CASSEGGSGGTGELFF. CDR3 coding DNA: TGTGCCAGCAGTGAAGGTGGTAGCGGGGGCACCGGGGAGCTGTTTTTT.

V usage is TRBV6-5 and J usage is TRBJ2-5; tentatively, D is TRBD1 (6 bases). There are 13 residues in the CDR3. V was pared by 5 bases and J by 2 bases, with 9 bases between. Germline-derived CDR1 and CDR2 are MNHEY and SVGAGI. CDR3 sequence: CASSGGKQETQYF. Here the CDR3 DNA reads TGTGCCAGCAGTGGGGGCAAACAAGAGACCCAGTACTTC.

This clone was seen more than once but under ten times. The genes are TRBV29-1 and TRBJ2-5, with TRBD2 matching over 8 bases. The germline V gene has CDR1 SQVTM and CDR2 ANQGSEA. The CDR3 contains 13 residues. With 7 bases clipped from V and 4 bases from J, the junction kept 8 bases outside the gene matches. The CDR3, as DNA: TGCAGCGGCTTGCGGGGGGAAGGAGAGACCCAGTACTTC. Translated: CSGLRGEGETQYF.